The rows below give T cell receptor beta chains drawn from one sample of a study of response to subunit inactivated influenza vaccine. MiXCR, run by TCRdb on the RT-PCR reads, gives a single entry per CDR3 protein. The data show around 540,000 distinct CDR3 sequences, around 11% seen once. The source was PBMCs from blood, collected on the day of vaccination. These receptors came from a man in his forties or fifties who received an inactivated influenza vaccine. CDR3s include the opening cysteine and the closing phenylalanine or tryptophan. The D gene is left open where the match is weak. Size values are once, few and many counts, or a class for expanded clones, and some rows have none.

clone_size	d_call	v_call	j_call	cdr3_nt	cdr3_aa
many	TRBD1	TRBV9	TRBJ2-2	TGTGCCAGCAGCGTAAGGTTCCGAGGACAGGGTAACACCGGGGAGCTGTTTTTT	CASSVRFRGQGNTGELFF
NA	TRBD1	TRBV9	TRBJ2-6	TGTGCCAGCAGCGCCACGGGACAGCCCCTCTCTGGGGCCAACGTCCTGACTTTC	CASSATGQPLSGANVLTF
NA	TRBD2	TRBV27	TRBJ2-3	TGTGCCAGCAGTTTATCGCTAGCGGGAGCAACTTATACGCAGTATTTT	CASSLSLAGATYTQYF
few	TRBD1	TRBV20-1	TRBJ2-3	TGCAGTGCCCCGGACAGGGGCGATACAGATACGCAGTATTTT	CSAPDRGDTDTQYF
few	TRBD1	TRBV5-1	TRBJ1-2	TGCGCCAGCAGCTTTGGGACAGGGGTGAACTATGGCTACACCTTC	CASSFGTGVNYGYTF
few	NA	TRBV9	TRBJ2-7	TGTGCCAGCAGCGCCGAGGACAAGGGGAGCTACGAGCAGTACTTC	CASSAEDKGSYEQYF
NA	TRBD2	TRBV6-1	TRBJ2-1	TGTGCCAGCAGCTGGGAGCGGGGGGAGCAGTTCTTC	CASSWERGEQFF
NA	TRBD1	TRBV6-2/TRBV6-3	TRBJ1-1	TGTGCCAGCAAACGACAGGGGGTGAACACTGAAGCTTTCTTT	CASKRQGVNTEAFF
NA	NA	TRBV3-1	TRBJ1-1	TGTGCCAGCAGCCACCACGGGGGGAACACTGAAGCTTTCTTT	CASSHHGGNTEAFF
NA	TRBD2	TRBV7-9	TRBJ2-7	TGTGCCAGCAGCTCCCCGGGACTAGCGGGGGGAGGCTACGAGCAGTACTTC	CASSSPGLAGGGYEQYF
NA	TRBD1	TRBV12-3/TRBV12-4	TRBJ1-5	TGTGCCAGCAGCAGACAGGGGAGGTATCAGCCCCAGCATTTT	CASSRQGRYQPQHF
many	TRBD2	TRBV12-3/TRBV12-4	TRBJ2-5	TGTGCCAGCAGTACGGGACTAGCGGGAGCTTACCAAGAGACCCAGTACTTC	CASSTGLAGAYQETQYF
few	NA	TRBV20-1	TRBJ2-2	TGCAGTGCTAGAGCGGGCGGGGCACTCACCGGGGAGCTGTTTTTT	CSARAGGALTGELFF
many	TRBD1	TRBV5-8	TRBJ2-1	TGTGCCAGCAGCCTGAGGGACAGGTATGATGAGCAGTTCTTC	CASSLRDRYDEQFF
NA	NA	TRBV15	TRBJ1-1	TGTGCCACCAGCACAAAACAGGGCGTGAGCACTGAAGCTTTCTTT	CATSTKQGVSTEAFF
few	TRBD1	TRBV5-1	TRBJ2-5	TGCGCCAGCAGCGGGACAGGTGCCCCCCAGACCCAGTACTTC	CASSGTGAPQTQYF
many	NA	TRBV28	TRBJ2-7	TGTGCCAGCAGTTTAAGTTCCGTGGCGGGACCCCATTACGAGCAGTACTTC	CASSLSSVAGPHYEQYF
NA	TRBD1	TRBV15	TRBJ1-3	TGTGCCACCAGCAGGCCGGGACAGGCTGGAAACACCATATATTTT	CATSRPGQAGNTIYF
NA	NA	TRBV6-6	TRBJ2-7	TGTGCCAGCTCGCCGACCGACACCTACGAGCAGTACTTC	CASSPTDTYEQYF
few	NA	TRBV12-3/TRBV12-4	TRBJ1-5	TGTGCCAGCAGTTTCGGACAGCTTTACCAGCCCCAGCATTTT	CASSFGQLYQPQHF
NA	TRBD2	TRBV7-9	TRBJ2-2	TGTGCCAGCAGGCGAGGGACTAGCGGGAGACGGACCGGGGAGCTGTTTTTT	CASRRGTSGRRTGELFF
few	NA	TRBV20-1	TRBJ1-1	TGCAGTGCTAGAGATTTACGGTCCCCAGTATGGACTGAAGCTTTCTTT	CSARDLRSPVWTEAFF
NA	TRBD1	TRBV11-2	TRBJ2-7	TGTGCCAGCAGCTTAGAACTACAGGGGACAAGGTCCATCTACGAGCAGTACTTC	CASSLELQGTRSIYEQYF
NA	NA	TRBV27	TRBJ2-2	TGTGCCAGCAGTTCCAGGGGACGGACGAACACCGGGGAGCTGTTTTTT	CASSSRGRTNTGELFF
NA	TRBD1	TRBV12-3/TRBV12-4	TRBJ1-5	TGTGCCAGCAGCGGCGCCGGGACAGGGTATCAGCCCCAGCATTTT	CASSGAGTGYQPQHF
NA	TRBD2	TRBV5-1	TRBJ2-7	TGCGCCAGCAGCTACCGACTAGCGGGAGCGAGAGAGCAGTACTTC	CASSYRLAGAREQYF
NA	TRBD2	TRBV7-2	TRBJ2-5	TGTGCCAGCAGACCGGGGCTAGCGGGAAGGGAGACCCAGTACTTC	CASRPGLAGRETQYF
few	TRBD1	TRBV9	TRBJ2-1	TGTGCCAGCAGCGTATCGGGACAGAGGTTACAGTTCTTC	CASSVSGQRLQFF
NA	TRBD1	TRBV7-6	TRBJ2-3	TGTGCCAGCAGCTTAATCGGACAGGGGGCAAGAGATACGCAGTATTTT	CASSLIGQGARDTQYF
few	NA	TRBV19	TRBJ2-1	TGTGCCAGTAGTATAGGTCTCGGAAGCTCCTACAATGAGCAGTTCTTC	CASSIGLGSSYNEQFF
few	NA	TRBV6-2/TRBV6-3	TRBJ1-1	TGTGCCAGCAATTATGGGTTGGGCACTGAAGCTTTCTTT	CASNYGLGTEAFF
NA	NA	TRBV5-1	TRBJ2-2	TGCGCCAGCAGCTTGAATCTGGGAAATTTCGGGGAGCTGTTTTTT	CASSLNLGNFGELFF
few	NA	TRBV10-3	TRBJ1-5	TGTGCCATCAGTGAATACGGGGTTACGGTTAGCAATCAGCCCCAGCATTTT	CAISEYGVTVSNQPQHF
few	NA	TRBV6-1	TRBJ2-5	TGTGCCAGCAGACCATACCGGGGGACTTCACAGACCCAGTACTTC	CASRPYRGTSQTQYF
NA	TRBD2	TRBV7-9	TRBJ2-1	TGTGCCAGCAGCTTATCTATTCTAGCGGGAGGGGAAGAGCAGTTCTTC	CASSLSILAGGEEQFF
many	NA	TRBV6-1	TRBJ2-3	TGTGCCAGCACCGGACCGGGAGTAGATACGCAGTATTTT	CASTGPGVDTQYF
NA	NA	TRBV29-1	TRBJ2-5	TGCAGCCTTGATAAAGGGGGAGAGACCCAGTACTTC	CSLDKGGETQYF
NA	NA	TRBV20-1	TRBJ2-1	TGCAGTGCTAGCGGGGGGCTACCAAGAAGCGATGAGCAGTTCTTC	CSASGGLPRSDEQFF
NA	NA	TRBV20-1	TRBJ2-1	TGCAGTGCTAAGGACACCTACAATGAGCAGTTCTTC	CSAKDTYNEQFF
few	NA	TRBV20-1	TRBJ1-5	TGCAGTGCTAGAGACCCCCTTTCGGGGAATAGCAATCAGCCCCAGCATTTT	CSARDPLSGNSNQPQHF
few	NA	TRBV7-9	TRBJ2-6	TGTGCCAGCAGCTTAGAAGTCTCCGGGGCCAACGTCCTGACTTTC	CASSLEVSGANVLTF